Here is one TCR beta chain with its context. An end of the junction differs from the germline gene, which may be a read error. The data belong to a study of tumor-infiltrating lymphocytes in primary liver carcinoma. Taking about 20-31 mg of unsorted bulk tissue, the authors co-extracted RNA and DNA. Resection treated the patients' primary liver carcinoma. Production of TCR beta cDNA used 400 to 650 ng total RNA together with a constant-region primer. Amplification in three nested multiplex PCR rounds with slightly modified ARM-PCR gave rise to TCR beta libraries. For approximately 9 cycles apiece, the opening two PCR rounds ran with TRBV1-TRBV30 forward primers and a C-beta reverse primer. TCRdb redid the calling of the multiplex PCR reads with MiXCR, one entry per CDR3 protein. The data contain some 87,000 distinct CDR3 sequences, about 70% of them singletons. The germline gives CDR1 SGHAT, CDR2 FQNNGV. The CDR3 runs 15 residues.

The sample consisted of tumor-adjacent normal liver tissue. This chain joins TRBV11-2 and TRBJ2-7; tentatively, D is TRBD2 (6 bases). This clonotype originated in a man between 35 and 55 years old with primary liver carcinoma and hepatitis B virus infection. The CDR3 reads CASGLGGTLPYEQFF. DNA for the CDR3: TGTGCCAGCGGCCTCGGCGGGACTCTACCCTACGAGCAGTTTTTC. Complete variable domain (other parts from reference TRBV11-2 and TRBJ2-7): EAGVAQSPRYKIIEKRQSVAFWCNPISGHATLYWYQQILGQGPKLLIQFQNNGVVDDSQLPKDRFSAERLKGVDSTLKIQPAKLEDSAVYLCASGLGGTLPYEQFFGPGTRLTVT.